The 2 T cell receptor beta chains reported below all come from one sample, sequenced in a study of cytomegalovirus exposure and HLA in healthy donors. Sequencing used immunoSEQ multiplex PCR; TCRdb keeps in-frame clones, though not all of them. Of 70,000 to 80,000 clones listed, over 90% are singletons. Material for sequencing was PBMCs. All receptors come from a woman younger than 35 in good health and CMV-seropositive.

This chain connects TRBV19 to TRBJ2-7; D remains ambiguous. Trimming pared 3 bases from V and 2 bases from J, leaving 11 bases between. Germline CDR1 and CDR2: LNHDA and SQIVND (reference sequence). CDR3 length equals 14 residues. The CDR3 loop is CASSINLRAYEQYF. DNA of the CDR3: TGTGCCAGTAGTATTAACCTACGGGCCTACGAGCAGTACTTC.

The chain employs TRBV28 and TRBJ1-4, with 8 bases aligning to TRBD1. The CDR3 is 15 amino acids. V gave up 8 bases and J gave up 8 bases; unmatched junction bases: 13. CDR1 and CDR2 from the germline V gene are MDHEN and SYDVKM. The CDR3 DNA reads TGTGCCAGCCAACCTCCGGACAGGGCACGGGAAAAACTGTTTTTT. Translation gives CASQPPDRAREKLFF.